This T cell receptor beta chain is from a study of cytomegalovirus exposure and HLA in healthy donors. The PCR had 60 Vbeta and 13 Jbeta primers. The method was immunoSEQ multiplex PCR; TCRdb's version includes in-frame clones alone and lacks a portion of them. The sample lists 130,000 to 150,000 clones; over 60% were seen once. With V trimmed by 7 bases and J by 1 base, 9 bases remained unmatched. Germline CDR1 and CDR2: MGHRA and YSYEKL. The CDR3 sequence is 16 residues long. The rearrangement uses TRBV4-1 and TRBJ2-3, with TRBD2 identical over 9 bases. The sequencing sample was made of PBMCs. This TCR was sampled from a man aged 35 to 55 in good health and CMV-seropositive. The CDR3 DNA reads TGCGCCAGCACCACCGCGGGGGGGGCAGGCACAGATACGCAGTATTTT. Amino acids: CASTTAGGAGTDTQYF.